This T cell receptor beta chain was obtained from a study of PD-L1 blockade in urothelial cancer. Turning to the study itself: About 90% of the 29 patients were males with bladder-origin urothelial cancer. Analysis of blood occurred 3 weeks (second dose) and 6 weeks after treatment start.

Spiking each PCR with synthetic TCR analog templates was performed. Libraries were prepared by immunoSEQ multiplex PCR; TCRdb keeps only in-frame clonotypes and omits some of them. The sample carries about 45,000 clones, 82% recorded once. Specified time point: peripheral blood 6 weeks after treatment start. Sampling of each patient yielded between 1 and 8 specimens, collected pretreatment and on-treatment. This CDR3 comprises 16 residues. Germline-derived CDR1 and CDR2 are PRHDT and FYEKMQ (reference sequence). V gave up 4 bases and J gave up 3 bases, with 15 bases separating them. The receptor comes from a man aged 60 to 75 with urothelial cancer. Sequenced material: PBMCs, taken around atezolizumab (anti-PD-L1) treatment. V and J are TRBV13 and TRBJ1-4; D is unclear. CDR3 amino acids: CASSSHTGTANEKLFF. The CDR3 nucleotides are TGTGCCAGCAGCTCACACACGGGTACGGCTAATGAAAAACTGTTTTTT.